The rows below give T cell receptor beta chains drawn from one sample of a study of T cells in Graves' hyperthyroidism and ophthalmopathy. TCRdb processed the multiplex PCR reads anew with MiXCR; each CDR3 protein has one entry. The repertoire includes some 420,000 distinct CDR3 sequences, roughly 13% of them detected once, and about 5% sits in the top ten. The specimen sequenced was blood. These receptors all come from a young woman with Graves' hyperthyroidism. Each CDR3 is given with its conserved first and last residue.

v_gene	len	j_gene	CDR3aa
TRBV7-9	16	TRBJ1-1	CASSLGTGEGLTEAFF
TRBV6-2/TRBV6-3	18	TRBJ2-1	CASSYLQPGQGTSGEQFF
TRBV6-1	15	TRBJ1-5	CASRIRQEWWQPQHF
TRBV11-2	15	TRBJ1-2	CASSLEFSANYGYTF
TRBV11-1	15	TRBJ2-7	CASSSTSGPSYEQYF
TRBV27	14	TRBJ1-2	CASTRDSRSYGYTF
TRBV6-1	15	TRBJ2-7	CASSQGVGQEYEQYF
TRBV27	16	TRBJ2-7	CASSTLPGTPSYEQYF
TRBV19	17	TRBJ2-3	CASSSGQGTTSTDTQYF
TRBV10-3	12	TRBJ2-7	CAISESPFEQYF
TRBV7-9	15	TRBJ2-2	CASSIGGRLDGELFF
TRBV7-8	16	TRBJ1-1	CASSLDTKPTNTEAFF
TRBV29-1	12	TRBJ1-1	CSGLRGGTEAFF
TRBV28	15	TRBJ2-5	CASSPGDREGGTQYF
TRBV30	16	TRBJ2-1	CAWRDIGTSGRFEQFF
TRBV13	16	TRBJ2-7	CASSLRLAGQSYEQYF
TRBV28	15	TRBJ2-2	CASSGQGQNTGELFF
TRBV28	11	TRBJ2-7	CASGRRREQYF
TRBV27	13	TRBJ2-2	CASSFMDTGELFF
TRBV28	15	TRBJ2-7	CASSYIPGQGPEQYF
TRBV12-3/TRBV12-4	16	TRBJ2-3	CASSQTQAGWADTQYF
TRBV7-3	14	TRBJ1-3	CASSATGGGNTIYF
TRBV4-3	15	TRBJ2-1	CASSQGTGLYNEQFF
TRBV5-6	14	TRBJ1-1	CASTRGPMNTEAFF
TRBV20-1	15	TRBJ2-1	CSAETGTSGRFEQFF
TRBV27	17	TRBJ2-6	CASSLEPHHSGANVLTF
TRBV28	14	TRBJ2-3	CASSFVEDTDTQYF
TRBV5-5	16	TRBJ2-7	CASSLAAAGGIAEQYF
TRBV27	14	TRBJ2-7	CASSPGQGWSEQYF